This TCR beta chain was documented in a study of blood T cell repertoires in COVID-19. V lost 4 bases and J lost 5; bases outside the gene matches: 11. CDR1 is SGHRS, CDR2 YFSETQ, per germline. This CDR3 contains 15 residues. Using immunoSEQ multiplex PCR, the repertoire was profiled, and TCRdb retains in-frame clones only, with some absent. This table holds approximately 160,000 clones, 80% to 90% found once. J is TRBJ2-5 and V is TRBV5-1; 7 nucleotides match TRBD1. The sequencing input was PBMCs or T cells enriched from blood (not recorded which). The receptor comes from a man aged 45 to 65 who had recovered from COVID-19. This CDR3 reads CASSTSGDRVETQYF. The CDR3 DNA sequence: TGCGCCAGCAGCACTTCGGGTGACAGGGTCGAGACCCAGTACTTC.